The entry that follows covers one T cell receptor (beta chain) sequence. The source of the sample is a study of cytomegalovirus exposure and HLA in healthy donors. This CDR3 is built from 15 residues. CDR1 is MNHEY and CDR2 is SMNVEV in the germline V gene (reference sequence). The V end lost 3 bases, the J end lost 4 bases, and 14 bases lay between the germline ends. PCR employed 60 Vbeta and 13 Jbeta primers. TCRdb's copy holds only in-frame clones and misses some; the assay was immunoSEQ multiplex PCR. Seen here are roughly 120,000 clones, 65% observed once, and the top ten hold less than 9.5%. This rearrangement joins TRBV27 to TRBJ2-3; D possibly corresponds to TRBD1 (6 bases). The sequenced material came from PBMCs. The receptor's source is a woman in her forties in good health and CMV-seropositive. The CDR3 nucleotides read TGTGCCAGCAGTTTTCTGGGGGCATTGGCAGATACGCAGTATTTT. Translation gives CASSFLGALADTQYF.